This T cell receptor beta chain was captured in a study of blood T cell repertoires in COVID-19. Assay used: immunoSEQ multiplex PCR; TCRdb lists only in-frame clones, some missing. Of about 64,000 clones listed, 65% to 85% are singletons. The CDR3 runs 13 residues. V was shortened by 3 bases and J by 6 bases, with 11 bases between the two germline ends. Input material: PBMCs or T cells enriched from blood (not recorded which). The origin of this receptor is a woman aged 55-69 years who had been exposed to COVID-19. The rearrangement uses TRBV12-3 or TRBV12-4 and TRBJ1-2, with a possible D match to TRBD1 (6 bases). CDR3 DNA sequence: TGTGCCAGCAGTTTCGCGGGGGCGGATGGCTACACCTTC. Translated, it gives CASSFAGADGYTF.